Each of the 8 T cell receptor beta chains below was sequenced from the same sample in a study of vaccination effects on CD4 cells after COVID-19. CD4+ T cells specific for antigen were expanded with viral peptide pools by the ViraFEST assay before sequencing. CD4+ T cells were isolated after 10 days of culture. Participants each got two BNT162b2 or mRNA-1273 vaccine doses. Repertoires were generated with immunoSEQ multiplex PCR, while TCRdb's copy carries only in-frame clones and drops some. The profile shows approximately 28,000 clones, around 80% of them singletons. No cognate antigen is known for these TCRs. Source: CD4+ T cells from PBMCs cultured with SARS-CoV-2 spike peptides, taken after COVID-19 vaccination. The source of these receptors is a human donor who received a COVID-19 vaccine. Some clones in this sample may be carry-over from other donors' samples.

The genes are TRBV19 and TRBJ1-1; D perhaps matches TRBD1 (5 bases). Trimming pared 3 bases from V and 0 bases from J, leaving 11 bases between. The CDR3 consists of 15 residues. The germline V gene encodes CDR1 LNHDA and CDR2 SQIVND (reference sequence). Written as DNA, the CDR3 is TGTGCCAGTAGTATCTACTGGGGCATGAACACTGAAGCTTTCTTT. This gives the protein CASSIYWGMNTEAFF.

The rearrangement links TRBV18 to TRBJ2-3; D is unresolved. The CDR3 totals 15 residues. Trimming stripped 3 bases from V and 0 bases from J, with 10 bases between. Germline CDR1 and CDR2: KGHSH and LQKENI. CDR3 amino acids: CASSPTTSSTDTQYF. The CDR3 DNA sequence: TGTGCCAGCTCACCTACGACGAGTAGCACAGATACGCAGTATTTT.

The chain employs TRBV5-5 and TRBJ2-2; D gene ambiguous. V lost 3 bases to trimming and J lost 2 bases, with 14 bases between them. The CDR3 totals 16 residues. Germline V gene data show CDR1 as SGHKS and CDR2 as YYEKEE (reference sequence). In DNA form, the CDR3 reads TGTGCCAGCAGCTCCCCGGCACAGATAAACACCGGGGAGCTGTTTTTT. The encoded protein is CASSSPAQINTGELFF. The full variable domain, in which reference TRBV5-5 and TRBJ2-2 provide the parts outside the CDR3, is DAGVTQSPTHLIKTRGQQVTLRCSPISGHKSVSWYQQVLGQGPQFIFQYYEKEERGRGNFPDRFSARQFPNYSSELNVNALLLGDSALYLCASSSPAQINTGELFFGEGSRLTVL.

This chain links TRBV2 with TRBJ2-1, with D unresolved. The germline V gene encodes CDR1 SNHLY and CDR2 FYNNEI. V gave up 7 bases and J gave up 7 bases, with 11 bases separating them. The CDR3 runs to 12 residues. CDR3 nucleotides: TGTGCCAGCAACGCAGACTCAAATGAGCAGTTCTTC. Residues: CASNADSNEQFF. Filled out from reference TRBV2 and TRBJ2-1, the complete variable domain reads EPEVTQTPSHQVTQMGQEVILRCVPISNHLYFYWYRQILGQKVEFLVSFYNNEISEKSEIFDDQFSVERPDGSNFTLKIRSTKLEDSAMYFCASNADSNEQFFGPGTRLTVL.

This clone appeared a single time. The chain recombines TRBV23-1 with TRBJ1-5, with D possibly being TRBD1 (5 bases). TRBV23-1 is identified as an open reading frame with a role that is uncertain. The V and J ends lost 4 bases and 4 bases respectively, with 14 bases between them. The CDR3 has 15 amino acids. CDR3 DNA sequence: TGCGCCAGCAGTCCGGCGACAGCAGGGAATCAGCCCCAGCATTTT. Protein sequence: CASSPATAGNQPQHF.

This chain uses TRBV24-1 with TRBJ2-2; D ambiguous. CDR3 size: 16 residues. Germline CDR1 and CDR2: KGHDR and SFDVKD. The germline V and J ends were trimmed by 4 bases and 5 bases, with 16 bases remaining between them. CDR3: CATSDPTARNTGELFF. The CDR3 region has the DNA TGTGCCACCAGTGACCCGACGGCTCGAAATACCGGGGAGCTGTTTTTT.

This clone was seen once. The chain carries TRBV12-3 or TRBV12-4 and TRBJ1-1; D is possibly TRBD1 (5 bases). CDR3 size: 13 residues. The V gene lost 3 bases and the J gene lost 5 bases, with 10 bases spanning the gap. The CDR3 DNA follows: TGTGCCAGCAGTTTCACGGGGGGAACTGAAGCTTTCTTT. Its translation is CASSFTGGTEAFF.

The V and J genes are TRBV6-2 or TRBV6-3 and TRBJ2-3; TRBD1 matches at 7 bases. Germline V CDR1 and CDR2: MNHEY, SVGEGT. CDR3 length: 18 amino acids. The V segment lost 0 bases and the J segment 4 bases; nucleotides outside the gene matches: 13. CDR3 nucleotide sequence: TGTGCCAGCAGTTACTCTAGTGGCAGGGGGTTTTCGGCAGATACGCAGTATTTT. This gives the protein CASSYSSGRGFSADTQYF.